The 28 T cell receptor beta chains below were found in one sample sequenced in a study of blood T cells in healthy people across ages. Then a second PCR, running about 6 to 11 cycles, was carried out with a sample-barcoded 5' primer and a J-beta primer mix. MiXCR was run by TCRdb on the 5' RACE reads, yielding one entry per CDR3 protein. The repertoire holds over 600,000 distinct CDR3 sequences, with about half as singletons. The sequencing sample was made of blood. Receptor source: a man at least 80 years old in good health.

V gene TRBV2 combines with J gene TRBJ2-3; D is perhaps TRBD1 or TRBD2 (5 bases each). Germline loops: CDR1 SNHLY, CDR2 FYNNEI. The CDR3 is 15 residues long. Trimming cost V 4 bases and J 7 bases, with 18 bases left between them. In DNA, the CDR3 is TGTGCCAGCAGTGTTAGTACAGGTGGGGGAAATACGCAGTATTTT. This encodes CASSVSTGGGNTQYF.

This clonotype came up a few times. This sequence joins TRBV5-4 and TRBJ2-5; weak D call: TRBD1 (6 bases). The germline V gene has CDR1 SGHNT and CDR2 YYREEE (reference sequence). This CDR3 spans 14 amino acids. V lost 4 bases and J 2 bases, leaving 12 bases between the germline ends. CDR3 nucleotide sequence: TGTGCCAGCAGCCCAGGACAGAGACAAGAGACCCAGTACTTC. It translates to CASSPGQRQETQYF.

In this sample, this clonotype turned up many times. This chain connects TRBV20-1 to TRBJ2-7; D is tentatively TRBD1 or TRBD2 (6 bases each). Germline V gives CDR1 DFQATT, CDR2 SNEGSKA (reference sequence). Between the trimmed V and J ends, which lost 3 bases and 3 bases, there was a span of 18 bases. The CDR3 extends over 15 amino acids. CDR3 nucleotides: TGCAGTGCTAGCCATGGGGGGCGGGCTAGCTACGAGCAGTACTTC. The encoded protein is CSASHGGRASYEQYF.

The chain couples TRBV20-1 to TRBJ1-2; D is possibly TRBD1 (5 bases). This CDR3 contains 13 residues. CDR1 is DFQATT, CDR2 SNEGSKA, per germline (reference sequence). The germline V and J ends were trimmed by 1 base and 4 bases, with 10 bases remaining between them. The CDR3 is CSARGQGTYGYTF. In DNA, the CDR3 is TGCAGTGCTAGAGGTCAGGGAACCTATGGCTACACCTTC.

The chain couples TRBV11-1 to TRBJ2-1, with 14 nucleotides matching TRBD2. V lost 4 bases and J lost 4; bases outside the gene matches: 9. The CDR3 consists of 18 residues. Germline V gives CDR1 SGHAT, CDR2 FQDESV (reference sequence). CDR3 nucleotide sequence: TGTGCCAGCAGCTCGTGGACTAGCGGGAGGTCGGAGTACAATGAGCAGTTCTTC. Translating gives CASSSWTSGRSEYNEQFF.

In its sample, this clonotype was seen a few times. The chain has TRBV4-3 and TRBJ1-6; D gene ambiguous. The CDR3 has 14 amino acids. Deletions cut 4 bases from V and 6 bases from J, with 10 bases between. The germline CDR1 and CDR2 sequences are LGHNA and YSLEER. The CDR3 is CASSPRRINSPLHF. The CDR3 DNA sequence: TGCGCCAGCAGCCCAAGACGGATTAATTCACCCCTCCACTTT.

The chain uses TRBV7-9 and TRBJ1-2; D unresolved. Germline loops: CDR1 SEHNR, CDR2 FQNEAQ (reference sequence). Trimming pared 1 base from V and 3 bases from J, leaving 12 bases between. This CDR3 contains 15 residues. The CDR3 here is CASSLDASAYYGYTF. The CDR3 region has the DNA TGTGCCAGCAGCTTAGATGCCTCGGCGTACTATGGCTACACCTTC.

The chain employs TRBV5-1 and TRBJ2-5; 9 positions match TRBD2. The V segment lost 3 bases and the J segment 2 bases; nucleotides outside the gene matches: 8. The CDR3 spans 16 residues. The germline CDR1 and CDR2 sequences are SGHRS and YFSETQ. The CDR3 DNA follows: TGCGCCAGCAGCTCCGAACTAGCGGGCCTTCAAGAGACCCAGTACTTC. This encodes CASSSELAGLQETQYF. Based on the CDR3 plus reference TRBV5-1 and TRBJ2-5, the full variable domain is KAGVTQTPRYLIKTRGQQVTLSCSPISGHRSVSWYQQTPGQGLQFLFEYFSETQRNKGNFPGRFSGRQFSNSRSEMNVSTLELGDSALYLCASSSELAGLQETQYFGPGTRLLVL.

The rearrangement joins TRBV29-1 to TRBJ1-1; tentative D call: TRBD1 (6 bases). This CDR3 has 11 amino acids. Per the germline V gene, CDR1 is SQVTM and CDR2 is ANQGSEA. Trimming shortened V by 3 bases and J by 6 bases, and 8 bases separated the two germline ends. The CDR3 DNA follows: TGCAGCGTTGACCCAGGGGCTGAAGCTTTCTTT. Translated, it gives CSVDPGAEAFF.

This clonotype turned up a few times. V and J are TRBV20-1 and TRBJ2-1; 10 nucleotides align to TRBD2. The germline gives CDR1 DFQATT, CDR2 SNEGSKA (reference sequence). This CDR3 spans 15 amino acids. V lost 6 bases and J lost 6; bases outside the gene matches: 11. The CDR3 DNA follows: TGCAGTGCAGCAACCGGACTAGCGGCACCCAATGAGCAGTTCTTC. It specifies CSAATGLAAPNEQFF.

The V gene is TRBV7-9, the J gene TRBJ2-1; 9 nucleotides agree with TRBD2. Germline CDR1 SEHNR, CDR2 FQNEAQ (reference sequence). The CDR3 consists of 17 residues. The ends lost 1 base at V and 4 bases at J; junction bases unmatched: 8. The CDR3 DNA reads TGTGCCAGCAGCTTAGATGCGGGAGGGCCAGCATACAATGAGCAGTTCTTC. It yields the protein CASSLDAGGPAYNEQFF.

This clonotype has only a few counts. DNA for the CDR3: TGTGCCAGCAGCTTACCTCCTGGGACAGGGCCTCACACAGATACGCAGTATTTT. Amino acids: CASSLPPGTGPHTDTQYF. V gene TRBV7-9 combines with J gene TRBJ2-3, with 9 bases aligning to TRBD1. The CDR3 spans 18 residues. CDR1 is SEHNR, CDR2 FQNEAQ, per germline (reference sequence). V was pared by 2 bases and J by 2 bases, with 11 bases of the junction left unmatched.

CDR3 sequence: CSVVGNSYEQYF. CDR3 nucleotide sequence: TGCAGCGTTGTTGGGAACTCCTACGAGCAGTACTTC. The rearrangement uses TRBV29-1 and TRBJ2-7, with D unclear. In germline, CDR1 is SQVTM, CDR2 ANQGSEA. V was shortened by 4 bases and J by 0 bases, with 7 bases between the two germline ends. The CDR3 runs 12 residues.

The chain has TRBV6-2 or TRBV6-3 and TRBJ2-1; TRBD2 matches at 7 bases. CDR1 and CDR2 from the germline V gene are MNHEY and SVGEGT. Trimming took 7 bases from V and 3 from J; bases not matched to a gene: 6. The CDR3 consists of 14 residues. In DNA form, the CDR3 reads TGTGCCAGCACCTTTAGCGGGTACTACAATGAGCAGTTCTTC. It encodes CASTFSGYYNEQFF.

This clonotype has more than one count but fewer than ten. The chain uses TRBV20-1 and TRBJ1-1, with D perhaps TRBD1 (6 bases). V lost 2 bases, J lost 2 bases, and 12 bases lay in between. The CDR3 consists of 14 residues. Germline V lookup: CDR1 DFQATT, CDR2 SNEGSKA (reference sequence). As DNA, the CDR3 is TGCAGTGCTAGATTTTTGGGACAAAACACTGAAGCTTTCTTT. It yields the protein CSARFLGQNTEAFF.

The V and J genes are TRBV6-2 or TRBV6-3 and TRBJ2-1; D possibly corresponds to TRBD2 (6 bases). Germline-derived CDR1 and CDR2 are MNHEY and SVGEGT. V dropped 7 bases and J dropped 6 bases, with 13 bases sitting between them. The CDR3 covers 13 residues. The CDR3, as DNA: TGTGCCAGCACAAAGACTAGTGGCAATGAGCAGTTCTTC. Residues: CASTKTSGNEQFF.

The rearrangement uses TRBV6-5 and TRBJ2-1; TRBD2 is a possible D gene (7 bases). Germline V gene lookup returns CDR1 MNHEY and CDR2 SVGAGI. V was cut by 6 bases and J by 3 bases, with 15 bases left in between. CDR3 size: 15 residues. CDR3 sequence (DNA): TGTGCCAGCAGACCAGGGGCGGGGGACTACAATGAGCAGTTCTTC. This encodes CASRPGAGDYNEQFF.

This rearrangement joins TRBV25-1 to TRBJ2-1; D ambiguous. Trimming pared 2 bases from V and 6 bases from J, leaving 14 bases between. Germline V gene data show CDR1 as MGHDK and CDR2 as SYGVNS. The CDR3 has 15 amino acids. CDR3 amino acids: CASSEHGSSFNEQFF. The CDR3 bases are TGTGCCAGCAGTGAACACGGAAGCTCGTTCAATGAGCAGTTCTTC.

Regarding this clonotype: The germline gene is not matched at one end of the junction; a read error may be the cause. CDR3 protein: CVSSLVASGSTFPYEQYF. In nucleotides, the CDR3 is TGTGTCAGCAGCTTAGTAGCTAGCGGGTCCACCTTCCCCTACGAGCAGTACTTC. The chain couples TRBV7-2 to TRBJ2-7; TRBD2 agrees at 8 bases. Germline values: CDR1 SGHTA, CDR2 FQGNSA. This CDR3 region has 18 residues.

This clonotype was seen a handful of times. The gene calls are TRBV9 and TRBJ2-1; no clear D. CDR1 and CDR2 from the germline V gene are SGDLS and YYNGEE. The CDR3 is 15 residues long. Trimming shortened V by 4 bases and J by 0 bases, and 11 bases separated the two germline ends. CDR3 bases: TGTGCCAGCAGCACCTCTACGAGCTCCTACAATGAGCAGTTCTTC. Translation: CASSTSTSSYNEQFF.

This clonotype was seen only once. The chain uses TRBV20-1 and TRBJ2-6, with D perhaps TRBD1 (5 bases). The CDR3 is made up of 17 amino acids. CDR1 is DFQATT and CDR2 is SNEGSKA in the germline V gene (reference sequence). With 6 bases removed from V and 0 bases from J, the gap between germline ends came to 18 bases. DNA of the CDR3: TGCAGTGCAAGAAGGGGAAACAGAGGCTCTGGGGCCAACGTCCTGACTTTC. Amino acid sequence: CSARRGNRGSGANVLTF.

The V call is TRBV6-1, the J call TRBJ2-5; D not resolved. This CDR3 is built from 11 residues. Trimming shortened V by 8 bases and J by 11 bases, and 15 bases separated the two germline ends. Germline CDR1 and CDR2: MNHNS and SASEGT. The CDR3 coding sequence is TGTGCCAGCCTAGTGGTGAATGAGCAGTACTTC. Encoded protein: CASLVVNEQYF.

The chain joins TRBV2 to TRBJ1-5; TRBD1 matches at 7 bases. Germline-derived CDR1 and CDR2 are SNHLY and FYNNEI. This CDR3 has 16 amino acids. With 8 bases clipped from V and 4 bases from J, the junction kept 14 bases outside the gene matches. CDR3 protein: CASRRQGKGNNQPQHF. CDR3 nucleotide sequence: TGTGCCAGCCGCCGACAGGGCAAGGGGAATAATCAGCCCCAGCATTTT.

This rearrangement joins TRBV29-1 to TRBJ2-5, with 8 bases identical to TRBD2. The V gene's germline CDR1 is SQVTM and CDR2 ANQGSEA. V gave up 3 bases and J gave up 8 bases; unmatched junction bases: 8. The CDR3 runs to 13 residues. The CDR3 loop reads CSVEAQRGSTQYF. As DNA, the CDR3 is TGCAGCGTTGAGGCCCAGCGGGGGTCCACCCAGTACTTC.

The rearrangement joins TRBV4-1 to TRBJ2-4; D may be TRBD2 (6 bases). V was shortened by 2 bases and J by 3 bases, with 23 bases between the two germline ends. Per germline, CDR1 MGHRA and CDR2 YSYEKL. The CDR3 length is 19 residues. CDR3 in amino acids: CASSQPVRRAPGDKNIQYF. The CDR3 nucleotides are TGCGCCAGCAGCCAACCAGTCCGGAGGGCCCCGGGAGACAAAAACATTCAGTACTTC.

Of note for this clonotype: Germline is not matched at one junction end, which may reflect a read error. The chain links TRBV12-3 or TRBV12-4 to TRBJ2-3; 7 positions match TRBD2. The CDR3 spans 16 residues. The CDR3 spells CASTLWTRGRADMQYF. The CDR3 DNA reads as TGTGCCAGCACCCTCTGGACTAGAGGTAGAGCAGATATGCAGTATTTT.

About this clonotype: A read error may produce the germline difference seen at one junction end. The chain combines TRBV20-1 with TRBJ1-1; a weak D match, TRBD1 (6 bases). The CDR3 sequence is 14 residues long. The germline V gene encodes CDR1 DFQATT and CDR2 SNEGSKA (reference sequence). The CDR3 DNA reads TGCAGTGCTACCAGGGGTTTCGTGAACACTGAAACTTTCTTT. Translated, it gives CSATRGFVNTETFF.

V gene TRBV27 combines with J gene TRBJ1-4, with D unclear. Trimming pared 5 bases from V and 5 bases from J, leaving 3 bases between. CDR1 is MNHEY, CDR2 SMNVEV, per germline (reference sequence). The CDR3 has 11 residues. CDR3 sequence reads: CASSENEKLFF. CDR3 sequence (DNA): TGTGCCAGCAGTGAGAATGAAAAACTGTTTTTT.